These T cell receptor beta chains were read from a single sample in a study of T cell responses to AZD1222 COVID-19 vaccine. The repertoire was sequenced with immunoSEQ multiplex PCR; TCRdb's copy has only in-frame clones and lacks some. The table records 150,000 or so clones, about 92% of them present only once. This material consisted of peripheral blood, taken on day 0 of AZD1222 vaccination. These receptors originate from an adult in good health. CDR3s include the opening cysteine and the closing phenylalanine or tryptophan. The order of the fields is D gene, CDR3 length, clone size, V gene, J gene, CDR3 DNA, CDR3 protein. The D gene is left open where the match is weak. The listing skips clone size in some rows; elsewhere it reads once, few, many or a size class.

D: .; length: 15; size: .; V: TRBV6-5; J: TRBJ1-5; DNA: TGTGCCAGCAGCTCGACCCCCTATAGCAATCAGCCCCAGCATTTT; CDR3: CASSSTPYSNQPQHF
D: TRBD1; length: 16; size: .; V: TRBV9; J: TRBJ2-2; DNA: TGTGCCAGCAGCGTATTTTCGGGACAGCTCACCGGGGAGCTGTTTTTT; CDR3: CASSVFSGQLTGELFF
D: .; length: 13; size: .; V: TRBV3-1/TRBV3-2; J: TRBJ2-1; DNA: TGTGTCAGCAGCCAAGGTTTTGGGAATGAGCAGTTCTTC; CDR3: CVSSQGFGNEQFF
D: TRBD1; length: 15; size: .; V: TRBV18; J: TRBJ1-1; DNA: TGTGCCAGCTCACCCTACACCGACAGGGATACTGAAGCTTTCTTT; CDR3: CASSPYTDRDTEAFF
D: .; length: 17; size: .; V: TRBV19; J: TRBJ1-2; DNA: TGTGCCAGTAGTAGCCGGGACACTTTTTCAGCGAACTATGGCTACACCTTC; CDR3: CASSSRDTFSANYGYTF
D: .; length: 15; size: .; V: TRBV9; J: TRBJ1-3; DNA: TGTGCCAGCAGCGTAGATCTAAGCTCTGGAAACACCATATATTTT; CDR3: CASSVDLSSGNTIYF
D: .; length: 14; size: once; V: TRBV12-5; J: TRBJ1-2; DNA: TGTGCTAGTGGGTACACTCCCACAAACTATGGCTACACCTTC; CDR3: CASGYTPTNYGYTF
D: TRBD1; length: 16; size: .; V: TRBV3-1/TRBV3-2; J: TRBJ1-6; DNA: TGTGCCAGCAGCCGACTAGGGACAGACTATAATTCACCCCTCCACTTT; CDR3: CASSRLGTDYNSPLHF
D: .; length: 14; size: once; V: TRBV6-2/TRBV6-3; J: TRBJ2-7; DNA: TGTGCCAGCAGTTACTCGTCCGGAACCTACGAGCAGTACTTC; CDR3: CASSYSSGTYEQYF
D: .; length: 18; size: .; V: TRBV3-1/TRBV3-2; J: TRBJ2-7; DNA: TGTGCCAGCAGCCAAGATAGTTCAGCAGGGCTGGGCACCTACGAGCAGTACTTC; CDR3: CASSQDSSAGLGTYEQYF
D: .; length: 12; size: .; V: TRBV7-9; J: TRBJ2-7; DNA: TGTGCCAGCAGCCTTCGTGGCTACGAGCAGTACTTC; CDR3: CASSLRGYEQYF
D: .; length: 15; size: .; V: TRBV16; J: TRBJ1-1; DNA: TGTGCCAGCAGCCATAACGAACCCCTGAACACTGAAGCTTTCTTT; CDR3: CASSHNEPLNTEAFF
D: .; length: 12; size: .; V: TRBV19; J: TRBJ1-2; DNA: TGTGCCAGTAGTATCGGGACAAACGGCTACACCTTC; CDR3: CASSIGTNGYTF
D: TRBD1; length: 13; size: .; V: TRBV2; J: TRBJ1-2; DNA: TGTGCCAGCAGTAACTCAGGGGGAATTGGCTACACCTTC; CDR3: CASSNSGGIGYTF
D: .; length: 19; size: .; V: TRBV6-9; J: TRBJ2-7; DNA: TGTGCCAGCAGTTATTCTTCCGAAAGGGGGGCTAGAGCGAATCACGAGCAGTACTTC; CDR3: CASSYSSERGARANHEQYF
D: .; length: 15; size: .; V: TRBV5-8; J: TRBJ1-5; DNA: TGTGCCAGCAGCTTGCGGGAGGGGACCAATCAGCCCCAGCATTTT; CDR3: CASSLREGTNQPQHF
D: TRBD1; length: 13; size: .; V: TRBV12-3/TRBV12-4; J: TRBJ1-1; DNA: TGTGCCAGCGGCACAGGGGGGCGGACTGAAGCTTTCTTT; CDR3: CASGTGGRTEAFF
D: TRBD2; length: 15; size: .; V: TRBV18; J: TRBJ2-7; DNA: TGTGCCAGCTCACCAACTAGCGGGAGGGCTAGTGAGCAGTACTTC; CDR3: CASSPTSGRASEQYF
D: TRBD2; length: 15; size: .; V: TRBV2; J: TRBJ2-1; DNA: TGTGCCAGCAGTGAAGGGCTAGCGGGAGTAGTAGAGCAGTTCTTC; CDR3: CASSEGLAGVVEQFF
D: .; length: 14; size: .; V: TRBV27; J: TRBJ1-4; DNA: TGTGCCAGCACTCGACACCATATGAATGAAAAACTGTTTTTT; CDR3: CASTRHHMNEKLFF
D: .; length: 16; size: .; V: TRBV4-1; J: TRBJ1-1; DNA: TGCGCCAGCAGCCAACCGGGGGCAGTCATGAACACTGAAGCTTTCTTT; CDR3: CASSQPGAVMNTEAFF
D: .; length: 13; size: .; V: TRBV5-1; J: TRBJ1-1; DNA: TGCGCCAGCAGCTTGGCTTTCCACACTGAAGCTTTCTTT; CDR3: CASSLAFHTEAFF
D: .; length: 13; size: .; V: TRBV3-1/TRBV3-2; J: TRBJ1-6; DNA: TGTGCCAGCAGCCTCATGGGGGGTTCACCCCTCCACTTT; CDR3: CASSLMGGSPLHF
D: .; length: 15; size: .; V: TRBV5-6; J: TRBJ1-3; DNA: TGTGCCAGCAGCTTTGGAGGGAACTCTGGAAACACCATATATTTT; CDR3: CASSFGGNSGNTIYF
D: TRBD2; length: 18; size: .; V: TRBV15; J: TRBJ2-3; DNA: TGTGCCACCAGCAGAGTGAGGGGAGTCGGGGGGGACACAGATACGCAGTATTTT; CDR3: CATSRVRGVGGDTDTQYF
D: TRBD1; length: 18; size: .; V: TRBV7-8; J: TRBJ1-5; DNA: TGTGCCAGCAGCTTAAGGGACAGGGGAAAAGGTGCCAATCAGCCCCAGCATTTT; CDR3: CASSLRDRGKGANQPQHF
D: .; length: 15; size: .; V: TRBV6-5; J: TRBJ2-3; DNA: TGTGCCAGCAGTTTAACTAGAGGGTCCACAGATACGCAGTATTTT; CDR3: CASSLTRGSTDTQYF
D: .; length: 14; size: .; V: TRBV6-2/TRBV6-3; J: TRBJ2-6; DNA: TGTGCCAGCAGTATGACCTCTGGGGCCAACGTCCTGACTTTC; CDR3: CASSMTSGANVLTF
D: TRBD2; length: 14; size: .; V: TRBV5-6; J: TRBJ2-1; DNA: TGTGCCAGCAGCTTGCTGCGGGGGGGCAATGAGCAGTTCTTC; CDR3: CASSLLRGGNEQFF
D: .; length: 13; size: .; V: TRBV27; J: TRBJ1-5; DNA: TGTGCCAGCAGTCCCACGGTTAATCAGCCCCAGCATTTT; CDR3: CASSPTVNQPQHF
D: .; length: 13; size: once; V: TRBV10-3; J: TRBJ1-2; DNA: TGTGCCATTGGGGGGTCCCTGAACTATGGCTACACCTTC; CDR3: CAIGGSLNYGYTF
D: TRBD2; length: 14; size: .; V: TRBV3-1/TRBV3-2; J: TRBJ2-5; DNA: TGTGCCAGCCAGGTCGGGACTATCGGGAAGACCCAGTACTTC; CDR3: CASQVGTIGKTQYF
D: .; length: 13; size: .; V: TRBV18; J: TRBJ1-5; DNA: TGTGCCAGCTCACCGGGATCGAATCAGCCCCAGCATTTT; CDR3: CASSPGSNQPQHF
D: TRBD1; length: 14; size: .; V: TRBV4-2; J: TRBJ2-7; DNA: TGTGCCAGCAGCGCTCGGGACAGGGGAACCGAGCAGTACTTC; CDR3: CASSARDRGTEQYF
D: TRBD2; length: 16; size: .; V: TRBV6-5; J: TRBJ2-1; DNA: TGTGCCAGCAGTTACTCGATGGCGGGAGGGCCCAATGAGCAGTTCTTC; CDR3: CASSYSMAGGPNEQFF
D: .; length: 15; size: .; V: TRBV19; J: TRBJ2-3; DNA: TGTGCCAGTAGTATAGGCGTCCGATCCACAGATACGCAGTATTTT; CDR3: CASSIGVRSTDTQYF
D: .; length: 15; size: .; V: TRBV1; J: TRBJ2-7; DNA: TGCACCAGCAGCCAAGAAAGTCCGCTCTCCTACGAGCAGTACTTC; CDR3: CTSSQESPLSYEQYF
D: .; length: 12; size: once; V: TRBV5-4; J: TRBJ1-5; DNA: TGTGCCAGCAGCAGAGGCAATCAGCCCCAGCATTTT; CDR3: CASSRGNQPQHF
D: TRBD2; length: 16; size: .; V: TRBV27; J: TRBJ2-2; DNA: TGTGCCAGCAGTTTAATAGCGGGGGGGCGTCAGGGGGAGCTGTTTTTT; CDR3: CASSLIAGGRQGELFF
D: TRBD1; length: 14; size: .; V: TRBV27; J: TRBJ2-7; DNA: TGTGCCAGCCGCCGCGGACAGGGATCCTACGAGCAGTACTTC; CDR3: CASRRGQGSYEQYF
D: TRBD2; length: 16; size: .; V: TRBV15; J: TRBJ2-1; DNA: TGTGCCACCAGCAGGGAATCCGGCGGGGGGTTCGATGAGCAGTTCTTC; CDR3: CATSRESGGGFDEQFF
D: TRBD2; length: 13; size: .; V: TRBV10-3; J: TRBJ2-7; DNA: TGTGCCATCAGGCGCGGGGGGGCAGGGGAGCAGTACTTC; CDR3: CAIRRGGAGEQYF
D: TRBD1; length: 10; size: .; V: TRBV6-5; J: TRBJ2-7; DNA: TGTGCCAGCATTGGGGACAGGCCGTACTTC; CDR3: CASIGDRPYF
D: .; length: 15; size: .; V: TRBV19; J: TRBJ2-7; DNA: TGTGCCAGTAGTTCCAGACAGGGAGGCATCTACGAGCAGTACTTC; CDR3: CASSSRQGGIYEQYF
D: TRBD2; length: 15; size: .; V: TRBV11-1; J: TRBJ2-1; DNA: TGTGCCAGCAGCTTTAGCGGGAGGGCCTACAATGAGCAGTTCTTC; CDR3: CASSFSGRAYNEQFF
D: .; length: 13; size: .; V: TRBV7-9; J: TRBJ1-1; DNA: TGTGCCAGCAGCTTAGGCCGGGGATTACAAGCTTTCTTT; CDR3: CASSLGRGLQAFF
D: .; length: 12; size: .; V: TRBV6-5; J: TRBJ2-3; DNA: TGTGCCAGCAGTACTCACTCGGATACGCAGTATTTT; CDR3: CASSTHSDTQYF
D: .; length: 15; size: .; V: TRBV10-3; J: TRBJ2-7; DNA: TGTGCCACGAGTCCGGGAGACGGGCTCTCCTACGAGCAGTACTTC; CDR3: CATSPGDGLSYEQYF
D: TRBD1; length: 14; size: .; V: TRBV7-8; J: TRBJ1-4; DNA: TGTGCCAGCAGCTACGGGACAGGAAATGAAAAACTGTTTTTT; CDR3: CASSYGTGNEKLFF
D: TRBD2; length: 17; size: .; V: TRBV7-6; J: TRBJ2-7; DNA: TGTGCCAGCAGCCCAACTAGCGGGAGGGCCTCTCTGTACGAGCAGTACTTC; CDR3: CASSPTSGRASLYEQYF
D: .; length: 13; size: few; V: TRBV18; J: TRBJ2-3; DNA: TGTGCCAGCTCACGACTGAATCCAGATACGCAGTATTTT; CDR3: CASSRLNPDTQYF
D: .; length: 13; size: .; V: TRBV30; J: TRBJ1-1; DNA: TGTGCCGGCGCCCGGGGCCCGGACACTGAAGCTTTCTTT; CDR3: CAGARGPDTEAFF
D: TRBD2; length: 15; size: .; V: TRBV4-2; J: TRBJ2-2; DNA: TGTGCCAGCAGCGGGGGACTACAGAACACCGGGGAGCTGTTTTTT; CDR3: CASSGGLQNTGELFF